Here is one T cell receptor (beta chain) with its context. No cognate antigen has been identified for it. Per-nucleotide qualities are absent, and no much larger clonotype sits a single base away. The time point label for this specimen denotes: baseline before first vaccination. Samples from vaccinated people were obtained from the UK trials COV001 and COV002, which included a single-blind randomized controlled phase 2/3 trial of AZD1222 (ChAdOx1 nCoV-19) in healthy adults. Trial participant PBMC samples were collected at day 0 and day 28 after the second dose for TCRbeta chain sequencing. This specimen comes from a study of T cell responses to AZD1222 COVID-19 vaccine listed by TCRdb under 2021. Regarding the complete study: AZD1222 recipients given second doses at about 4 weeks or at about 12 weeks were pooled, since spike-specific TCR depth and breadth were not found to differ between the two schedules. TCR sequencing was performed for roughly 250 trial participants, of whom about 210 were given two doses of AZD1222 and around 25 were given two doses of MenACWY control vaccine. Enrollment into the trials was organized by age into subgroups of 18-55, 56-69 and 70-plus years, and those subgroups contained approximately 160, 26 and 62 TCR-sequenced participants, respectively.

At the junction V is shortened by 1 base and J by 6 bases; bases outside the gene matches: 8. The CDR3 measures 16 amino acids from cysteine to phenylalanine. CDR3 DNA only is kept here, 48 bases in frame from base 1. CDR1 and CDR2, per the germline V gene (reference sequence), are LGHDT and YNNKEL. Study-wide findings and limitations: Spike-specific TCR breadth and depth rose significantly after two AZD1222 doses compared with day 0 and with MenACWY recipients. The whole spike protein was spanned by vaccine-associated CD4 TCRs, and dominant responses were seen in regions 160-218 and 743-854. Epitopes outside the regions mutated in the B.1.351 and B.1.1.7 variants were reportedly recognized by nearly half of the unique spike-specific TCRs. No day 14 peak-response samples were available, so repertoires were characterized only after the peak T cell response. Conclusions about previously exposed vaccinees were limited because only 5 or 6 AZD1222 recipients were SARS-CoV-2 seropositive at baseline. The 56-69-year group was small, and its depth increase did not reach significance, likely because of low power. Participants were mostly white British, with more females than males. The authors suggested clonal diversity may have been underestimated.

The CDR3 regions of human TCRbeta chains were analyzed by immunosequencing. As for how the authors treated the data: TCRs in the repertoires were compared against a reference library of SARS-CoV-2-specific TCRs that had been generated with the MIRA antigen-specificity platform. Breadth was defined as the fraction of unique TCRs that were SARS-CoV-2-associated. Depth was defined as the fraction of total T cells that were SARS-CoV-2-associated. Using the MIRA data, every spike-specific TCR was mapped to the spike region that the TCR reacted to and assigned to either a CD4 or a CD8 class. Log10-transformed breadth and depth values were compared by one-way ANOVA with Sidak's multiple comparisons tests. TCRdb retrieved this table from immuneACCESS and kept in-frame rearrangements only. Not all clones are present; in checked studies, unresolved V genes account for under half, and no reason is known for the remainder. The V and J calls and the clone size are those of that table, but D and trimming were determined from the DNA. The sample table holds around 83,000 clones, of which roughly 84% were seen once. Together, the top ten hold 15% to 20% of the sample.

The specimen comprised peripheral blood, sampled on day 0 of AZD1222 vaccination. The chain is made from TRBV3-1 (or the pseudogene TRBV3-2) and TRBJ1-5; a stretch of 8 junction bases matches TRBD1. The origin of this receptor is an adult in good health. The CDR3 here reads CASSQVSDRGGQPQHF. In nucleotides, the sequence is TGTGCCAGCAGCCAAGTGAGCGACAGGGGAGGTCAGCCCCAGCATTTT.